The entry below describes one T cell receptor beta chain. The CDR3 loop spans 15 amino acids. V gave up 6 bases and J gave up 4 bases; unmatched junction bases: 9. CDR1 is LNHDA and CDR2 is SQIVND in the germline V gene (reference sequence). TCRdb's copy holds only in-frame clones and misses some; the assay was immunoSEQ multiplex PCR. The table has 12,000 to 15,000 clones, 80% to 95% seen once; the top ten hold about 2.8%. These data belong to a study of T cell changes during pregnancy in multiple sclerosis. The source material was peripheral blood, sampled in the second trimester of pregnancy. This chain joins TRBV19 and TRBJ2-3; 8 positions match TRBD2. The clonotype comes from a female donor in good health, enrolled as a control in a pregnancy study. As DNA, the CDR3 is TGTGCCAGTAGGGAAAGAGCGGGGGCTTCAGATACGCAGTATTTT. Protein product: CASRERAGASDTQYF.